The rows below give T cell receptor beta chains drawn from one sample of a study of T-cell memory formation after mild COVID-19. TCRdb reprocessed the 5' RACE reads with MiXCR, giving one entry per CDR3 protein. The table has some 130,000 distinct CDR3 sequences, about 6% seen once. Sequencing was carried out using PBMCs or a T cell subset sorted from them (not recorded which). Receptors originate from an adult woman who had mild COVID-19 (a few samples of this study predate the infection). Cell type and time point are not known. CDR3s include the opening cysteine and the closing phenylalanine or tryptophan. The D gene is left open where the match is weak. The size field is filled for only some rows; it gives once, few, many or a size class.

J | D | V | size | DNA | CDR3
TRBJ2-5 | - | TRBV11-2 | - | TGTGCCAGCAGCTCAGTCCGGGGACGGCAAGAGACCCAGTACTTC | CASSSVRGRQETQYF
TRBJ2-1 | TRBD2 | TRBV7-2 | - | TGTGCCAGCAGCTTAGCATCTTCGGGAGGCGGATCCTACAATGAGCAGTTCTTC | CASSLASSGGGSYNEQFF
TRBJ2-2 | - | TRBV20-1 | few | TGCAGTGCCCAAGAGACAGGAAACACCGGGGAGCTGTTTTTT | CSAQETGNTGELFF
TRBJ2-6 | - | TRBV12-3/TRBV12-4 | many | TGTGCCAGCAGCCTCTCTGGGGCCAACGTCCTGACTTTC | CASSLSGANVLTF
TRBJ1-1 | - | TRBV29-1 | - | TGCAGCGCTGCGAATAGGGCCGGTGGCGCTGAAGCTTTCTTC | CSAANRAGGAEAFF
TRBJ2-7 | - | TRBV4-3 | many | TGCGCCAGCAGCCAAGATCGGGGCTCCTACGAGCAGTACTTC | CASSQDRGSYEQYF
TRBJ1-2 | TRBD1 | TRBV7-8 | few | TGTGCCAGCACTTTCGGGGACAGGGATTGGTCTAGCTATGGCTACACCTTC | CASTFGDRDWSSYGYTF
TRBJ2-3 | TRBD2 | TRBV5-4 | few | TGTGCCAGCAGCTTGGCTCCGATGACTAGCGGCACAGATACGCAGTATTTT | CASSLAPMTSGTDTQYF
TRBJ2-1 | TRBD1 | TRBV20-1 | few | TGCAGTGCTAGAGTGGGACAGGGGTTATACTCCTACAATGAGCAGTTCTTC | CSARVGQGLYSYNEQFF
TRBJ2-3 | - | TRBV6-5 | many | TGTGCCAGCAGGCGGGGTGATACGCAGTATTTT | CASRRGDTQYF
TRBJ1-1 | - | TRBV20-1 | many | TGCAGTGCCCTCAAGTCACAATCGGCTTTCTTT | CSALKSQSAFF
TRBJ1-2 | - | TRBV27 | - | TGTGCCCTGAGGATCTATGGCTACACCTTC | CALRIYGYTF
TRBJ1-4 | - | TRBV7-9 | - | TGTGCCAGCAGCTTAGACGTGCGGGGAGGCCCAACTAATGAAAAACTGTTTTTT | CASSLDVRGGPTNEKLFF
TRBJ1-6 | - | TRBV20-1 | - | TGCAGTGCTAGGGTAACCTATAATTCACCCCTCCACTTT | CSARVTYNSPLHF
TRBJ1-1 | - | TRBV20-1 | few | TGCAGTGCTACTCGGCCTGACACTGAAGCTTTCTTT | CSATRPDTEAFF
TRBJ2-7 | TRBD2 | TRBV6-6 | few | TGTGCCAGCAGTTCCCAGACTAGCGGTACCTACGAGCAGTACTTC | CASSSQTSGTYEQYF
TRBJ2-7 | - | TRBV3-1 | many | TGTGCCAGCAGCCAAACCGACAGGTCAAAGTACTTC | CASSQTDRSKYF
TRBJ2-3 | TRBD2 | TRBV18 | many | TGTGCCAGCTCACCACCGATCGCGGGAGAAGATACGCAGTATTTT | CASSPPIAGEDTQYF
TRBJ2-3 | TRBD2 | TRBV9 | - | TGTGCCAGCAGCGCCCTAGCGGGATCTAGCACAGATACGCAGTATTTT | CASSALAGSSTDTQYF
TRBJ1-1 | - | TRBV11-3 | many | TGTGCCAGCAGCCCGAGTGGGGACACTGAAGCTTTCTTT | CASSPSGDTEAFF
TRBJ2-3 | TRBD2 | TRBV4-2 | few | TGTGCCAGCAGCCAAGAATTAGCGAGCGGGAGTGGAGATACGCAGTATTTT | CASSQELASGSGDTQYF
TRBJ2-3 | TRBD2 | TRBV5-1 | few | TGCGCCAGCAGCTTCGGGGGTAGCGGGGTCACAGATACGCAGTATTTT | CASSFGGSGVTDTQYF
TRBJ2-7 | TRBD1 | TRBV3-1 | - | TGTGCCAGCAGCCTCAGAGGGGGACAGGGGACCTACGAGCAGTACTTC | CASSLRGGQGTYEQYF
TRBJ2-7 | TRBD2 | TRBV4-2 | few | TGTGCCAGCAGCCAAGTAGGAACTAGCGGCTCCTACGAGCAGTACTTC | CASSQVGTSGSYEQYF
TRBJ2-5 | TRBD2 | TRBV7-2 | - | TGTGCCAGCAGCCCTAGGCTGCTAGCGGGAATCAACCAAGAGACCCAGTACTTC | CASSPRLLAGINQETQYF
TRBJ2-5 | TRBD1 | TRBV24-1 | - | TGTGCCACCAGTGATTCCCCGTACAGGGGTGAGACCCAGTACTTC | CATSDSPYRGETQYF
TRBJ2-1 | TRBD2 | TRBV6-5 | few | TGTGCCAGCAGGATCCAGCGGGAGGGCGTATATGAGCAGTTCTTC | CASRIQREGVYEQFF
TRBJ1-2 | - | TRBV19 | - | TGTGCCAGTAGTGTGACCGGGACCTCGGGGGGCTACACCTTC | CASSVTGTSGGYTF
TRBJ1-5 | - | TRBV2 | - | TGTGCCAGCAGCCCCGGGGCAGGGGAACAGCCCCAGCATTTT | CASSPGAGEQPQHF
TRBJ2-7 | - | TRBV12-3/TRBV12-4 | - | TGTGCCAGCAGCATTAGCGGGACAGGGTTGAACGAGCAGTACTTC | CASSISGTGLNEQYF
TRBJ2-7 | - | TRBV27 | many | TGTGCCAGCAGTTTAAGGTCGGGTAAGAGCTCCGAGCAGTACTTC | CASSLRSGKSSEQYF
TRBJ2-5 | TRBD1 | TRBV2 | few | TGTGCCAGCAGTGAGGGACAGCGGCCGTACTTC | CASSEGQRPYF
TRBJ1-1 | - | TRBV5-1 | many | TGCGCCAGCAGCTACGGACAAAGGGTAACTGAAGCTTTCTTT | CASSYGQRVTEAFF
TRBJ2-2 | TRBD2 | TRBV12-3/TRBV12-4 | - | TGTGCCAGTACTAGCGGGAGTATGTCCGGGGAGCTGTTTTTT | CASTSGSMSGELFF
TRBJ2-2 | - | TRBV25-1 | few | TGTGCCAGCAGTCCCCGCTTGAACACCGGGGAGCTGTTTTTT | CASSPRLNTGELFF
TRBJ2-5 | - | TRBV18 | - | TGTGCCAGCTCACCACGGGGGGCCGAGGAGACCCAGTACTTC | CASSPRGAEETQYF
TRBJ2-2 | - | TRBV19 | few | TGTGCCAGTAGTCCAAGAGGCAGAAAGAACACCGGGGAGCTGTTTTTT | CASSPRGRKNTGELFF
TRBJ1-6 | - | TRBV3-1 | - | TGTGCCAGCAGCCAAGGGAACCAGGGGTTGAGTTCACCCCTCCACTTT | CASSQGNQGLSSPLHF
TRBJ2-3 | - | TRBV9 | many | TGTGCCAGCAGCTTACGATGGTCTAGCACAGATACGCAGTATTTT | CASSLRWSSTDTQYF
TRBJ1-2 | TRBD1 | TRBV24-1 | few | TGTGCCACCAGTGATACTCCAACCGGGACAGAAGGCTACACCTTC | CATSDTPTGTEGYTF
TRBJ2-2 | TRBD2 | TRBV10-2 | - | TGCGCCAGCAGTGATCTAGGGCGGGGGACTAACACCGGGGAGCTGTTTTTT | CASSDLGRGTNTGELFF
TRBJ2-7 | TRBD2 | TRBV7-8 | many | TGTGCCAGCACCAGGACTAGCGGGCCCTACGAGCAGTACTTC | CASTRTSGPYEQYF
TRBJ1-2 | - | TRBV5-6 | - | TGTGCCAGCAGCTTGGGAGCTAACTATGGCTACACCTTC | CASSLGANYGYTF
TRBJ1-1 | - | TRBV5-1 | - | TGCGCCAGCAGCGCCCAGGGATTGAACACTGAAGCTTTCTTT | CASSAQGLNTEAFF
TRBJ2-7 | - | TRBV7-9 | many | TGTGCCAGCAGCTTAACCCATTCCTACGAGCAGTACTTC | CASSLTHSYEQYF
TRBJ1-5 | TRBD1 | TRBV3-1 | - | TGTGCCAGCAGCCCGACAGGGGGTGGCAATCAGCCCCAGCATTTT | CASSPTGGGNQPQHF
TRBJ1-1 | - | TRBV10-2 | many | TGCGCCAGCAGCAGGATTTCCATGAACACTGAAGCTTTCTTT | CASSRISMNTEAFF
TRBJ1-5 | - | TRBV20-1 | many | TGCAGTGCTAGATCGGGGACCCCCAATCAGCCCCAGCATTTT | CSARSGTPNQPQHF
TRBJ1-3 | - | TRBV29-1 | many | TGCAGCGTCCCGATCTCTGGAAACACCATATATTTT | CSVPISGNTIYF
TRBJ2-5 | TRBD1 | TRBV5-5 | - | TGTGCCAGCAGCCCGGGACAGGTGGAGACCCAGTACTTC | CASSPGQVETQYF
TRBJ2-7 | TRBD1 | TRBV9 | few | TGTGCCAGCAGCGAGGGACAGGGGCTCTACGAGCAGTACTTC | CASSEGQGLYEQYF
TRBJ2-5 | - | TRBV6-1 | - | TGTGCCAGCAAGGTCGTGGGATTGGGAGGAGAGACCCAGTACTTC | CASKVVGLGGETQYF
TRBJ1-1 | - | TRBV24-1 | few | TGTGCCACCAGTGATTTTCTGGGGGATAGAGCTTTCTTT | CATSDFLGDRAFF
TRBJ1-2 | TRBD1 | TRBV6-5 | few | TGTGCCAGCAGGAGGGACAGGGATAGCTATGGCTACACCTTC | CASRRDRDSYGYTF